This note documents a single T cell receptor beta chain sequence. Its antigen is unidentified. Libraries were prepared by immunoSEQ multiplex PCR; TCRdb keeps only in-frame clonotypes and omits some of them. This sample yields about 820,000 clones, of which roughly 92% are seen a single time; nearly 25% belongs to the top ten. This record comes from a study of shared clonotypes between healthy human individuals. V dropped 7 bases and J dropped 5 bases, with 12 bases sitting between them. The CDR3 runs 13 residues. Germline V gene lookup returns CDR1 SEHNR and CDR2 FQNEAQ (reference sequence). Naive-designated CD8 cells lacked CD45RO, were positively enriched for CCR7, and omitted terminally differentiated effector memory CD45RA+ cells. Study conclusions and caveats: Generation of non-shared clonotypes was less probable than generation of clonotypes shared by all four donors.

The chain recombines TRBV7-9 with TRBJ2-1; no reliable D call. This clonotype was sampled from a man aged 25 to 40 in good health. Sequenced sample: naive CD8+ T cells sorted from blood. Here the CDR3 DNA reads TGTGCCAGCACCGATACTCAAGACAATGAGCAGTTCTTC. Translating it yields CASTDTQDNEQFF.